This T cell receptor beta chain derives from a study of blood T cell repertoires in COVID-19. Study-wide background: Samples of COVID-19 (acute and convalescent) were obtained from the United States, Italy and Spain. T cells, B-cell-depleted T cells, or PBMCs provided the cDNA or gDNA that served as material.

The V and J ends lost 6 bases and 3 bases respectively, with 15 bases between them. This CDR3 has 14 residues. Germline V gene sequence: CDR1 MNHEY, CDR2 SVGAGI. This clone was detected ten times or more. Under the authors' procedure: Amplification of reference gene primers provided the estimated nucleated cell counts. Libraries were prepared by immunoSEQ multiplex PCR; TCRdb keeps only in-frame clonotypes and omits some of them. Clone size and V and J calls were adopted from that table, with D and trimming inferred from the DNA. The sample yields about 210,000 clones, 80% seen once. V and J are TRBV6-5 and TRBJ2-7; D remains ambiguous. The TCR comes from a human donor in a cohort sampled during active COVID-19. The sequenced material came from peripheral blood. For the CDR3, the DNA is TGTGCCAGCAGACTCGATAGTGTTATCTACGAGCAGTACTTC. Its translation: CASRLDSVIYEQYF.